This paragraph covers one T cell receptor beta chain sequence. These data originate in a study of control samples from healthy donors and cancer patients. The CDR3 length is 14 residues. The V gene lost 2 bases and the J gene lost 1 base, with 9 bases spanning the gap. Germline CDR1 reads LNHNV; CDR2 reads YYDKDF (reference sequence). Generated by immunoSEQ multiplex PCR, the TCRdb table keeps only in-frame clones and is missing some. The profile shows over 60,000 clones, about 90% of them singletons. This clonotype was sampled from a woman aged 60-75 years with head and neck cancer. This chain links TRBV15 with TRBJ2-7; the D gene is possibly TRBD2 (5 bases). Sequenced input: PBMCs. CDR3 nucleotides: TGTGCCACCAGCAGATTACCGGGATCCTACGAGCAGTACTTC. Protein product: CATSRLPGSYEQYF.